This T cell receptor beta chain was captured in a study of shared clonotypes between healthy human individuals. CD45RO-negative CD8 cells positively selected for CCR7 made up the naive population, which excluded terminally differentiated effector memory CD45RA+ cells. Some clones are missing from TCRdb's copy, which holds only in-frame ones; the method was immunoSEQ multiplex PCR. The sample yields around 2,100,000 clones, approximately 95% seen once. The CDR3 is 13 amino acids. The germline gives CDR1 SGDLS, CDR2 YYNGEE. V gave up 4 bases and J gave up 3 bases, with 11 bases separating them. This receptor was taken from a man aged 18-30 years in good health. Sample: naive CD8+ T cells sorted from blood. V and J are TRBV9 and TRBJ2-7, with D possibly matching TRBD2 (6 bases). CDR3 amino acids: CASSPWGDYEQYF. The DNA for the CDR3 is TGTGCCAGCAGCCCATGGGGGGACTACGAGCAGTACTTC.